The clone carrying this TCR beta chain showed up many times. The antigen is unknown. The CDR3 runs 14 residues. The V gene lost 5 bases and the J gene lost 1 base, with 11 bases spanning the gap. This sample was taken from a study of T-cell reconstitution after alpha-beta-depleted transplantation in children. Unique molecular identifiers were incorporated into the prepared TCRbeta library. TCRdb recomputed calls from the PCR reads with MiXCR, one row per CDR3 protein. The table shows 90,000 to 130,000 distinct CDR3 sequences, with roughly 6.1% occurring only once. The study's findings and limits: Two months or so post-transplant, alpha-beta T cells reportedly derived from several hundred expanded graft clones. Some patients' high day-60 TCRbeta diversity was attributed to recipient cells surviving conditioning.

The sequence derives from a male patient between 2 and 9 years old who had a stem cell transplant for acute lymphoblastic leukemia, so the T cells may come from the graft donor. The starting material was PBMCs, mostly from graft donor cells, obtained 360 days after TCRalphabeta/CD19-depleted stem cell transplant. The gene calls are TRBV12-3 or TRBV12-4 and TRBJ2-5, with D perhaps assigned TRBD1 or TRBD2 (5 bases each). The CDR3 reads CASSPGTIQETQYF. Here the CDR3 DNA reads TGTGCCAGCAGTCCTGGGACCATCCAAGAGACCCAGTACTTC.